One TCR beta chain is described in this entry. The antigen is undetermined. Libraries were prepared by immunoSEQ multiplex PCR; TCRdb keeps only in-frame clonotypes and omits some of them. The sample yields around 45,000 clones, around nine tenths seen once. The sample is drawn from a study of radiotherapy plus CTLA-4 blockade in lung cancer. The study treated chemo-refractory metastatic non-small-cell lung cancer patients with focal radiation plus ipilimumab CTLA-4 blockade. Study observations and caveats: Early clonal dynamics of blood T cells, together with interferon-beta, were reported as the best response predictor.

The TCR was taken from a human donor with non-small cell lung cancer whose response to radiotherapy plus ipilimumab could not be evaluated. The specimen was peripheral blood, collected from a patient treated with radiotherapy plus ipilimumab.

DNA for the CDR3: TGTGCCAGCAGCTCCTACCACGAGCAGTACTTC. Translation: CASSSYHEQYF. This chain uses TRBV5-6 with TRBJ2-7; D ambiguous. Trimming cost V 3 bases and J 5 bases, with 6 bases left between them. The CDR3 extends over 11 amino acids. Germline V gene lookup returns CDR1 SGHDT and CDR2 YYEEEE. The whole variable domain, filled in from reference TRBV5-6 and TRBJ2-7, reads DAGVTQSPTHLIKTRGQQVTLRCSPKSGHDTVSWYQQALGQGPQFIFQYYEEEERQRGNFPDRFSGHQFPNYSSELNVNALLLGDSALYLCASSSYHEQYFGPGTRLTVT.